The following is a TCR beta chain sequence with its context. The antigen remains undetermined. Every patient with CD3G deficiency had evidence of autoimmunity. Patients, 2 to 39 years old, had expanded memory T-cell proportions. CD4+ T cells were divided by sorting: CD25-high CD127-low Tregs, CD25-low CD127-high conventional cells. This record comes from a study of regulatory T cells. General study results and limits: In CD3G-deficient patients, conventional CD4+ T cells were enriched for hydrophobic CDR3 residues at positions 6 and 7.

Amplification used 52 TRBV primers and 13 TRBJ primers. The table came from immunoSEQ multiplex PCR; TCRdb's copy has only in-frame clones and leaves some out. Of tens of thousands of clones detected, about 93% appear once; the ten largest clones hold around 0.98%. The V end lost 2 bases, the J end lost 4 bases, and 13 bases lay between the germline ends. Per germline, CDR1 MNHNS and CDR2 SASEGT. This CDR3 is 15 amino acids long. Input material: conventional CD4+ T cells sorted from blood. The TCR was taken from a child aged 2 to 15 with CD3G deficiency. The V and J genes are TRBV6-1 and TRBJ2-3, with a weak D call TRBD2 (7 bases). CDR3 coding DNA: TGTGCCAGCAGTGAAAGACTAGGGGGGGCAGATACGCAGTATTTT. Translated, it gives CASSERLGGADTQYF.